This note documents a single T cell receptor (beta chain) sequence. V lost 1 base, J lost 3 bases, and 12 bases lay in between. Germline CDR1 and CDR2: SGHNT and YENEEA. The CDR3 spans 15 residues. The sample belongs to a study of patients and donors after allogeneic stem cell transplantation. TCRdb processed the RT-PCR reads anew with MiXCR; each CDR3 protein has one entry. The sample lists roughly 230,000 distinct CDR3 sequences; over 12% were seen once. This receptor was identified in a human donor who was either an allogeneic HSCT recipient or a stem cell or donor lymphocyte infusion donor (not recorded which). It is not recorded whose cells these are; they may come from a transplant donor. The material sequenced was blood, either unsorted or a sorted T cell fraction (not recorded which). The V gene is TRBV11-3, the J gene TRBJ2-5; D is unresolved. CDR3 nucleotides: TGTGCCAGCAGCTTAGGAGGACGGCCCGAAGAGACCCAGTACTTC. As protein: CASSLGGRPEETQYF. Supplemented by reference TRBV11-3 and TRBJ2-5, the full variable domain reads EAGVVQSPRYKIIEKKQPVAFWCNPISGHNTLYWYLQNLGQGPELLIRYENEEAVDDSQLPKDRFSAERLKGVDSTLKIQPAELGDSAVYLCASSLGGRPEETQYFGPGTRLLVL.